This entry lists 32 T cell receptor beta chains sequenced from one sample in a study of PD-1 and CTLA-4 blockade in melanoma. The data were produced by immunoSEQ multiplex PCR, yet TCRdb's version contains in-frame clones alone and is incomplete. Counted here are 15,000 to 20,000 clones, roughly two thirds occurring once; the ten biggest clones make up around a sixth. The sequencing used CD8+ T cells from peripheral blood, collected before anti-PD-1 treatment. These receptors were taken from a human donor with melanoma.

V usage is TRBV7-9 and J usage is TRBJ2-2; D gene unclear. Germline values: CDR1 SEHNR, CDR2 FQNEAQ (reference sequence). V lost 4 bases to trimming and J lost 7 bases, with 10 bases between them. This CDR3 is built from 13 residues. CDR3 loop: CASSSIAFGELFF. Here the CDR3 DNA reads TGTGCCAGCAGCTCCATAGCTTTCGGGGAGCTGTTTTTT. Filled out from reference TRBV7-9 and TRBJ2-2, the complete variable domain reads DTGVSQNPRHKITKRGQNVTFRCDPISEHNRLYWYRQTLGQGPEFLTYFQNEAQLEKSRLLSDRFSAERPKGSFSTLEIQRTEQGDSAMYLCASSSIAFGELFFGEGSRLTVL.

The chain uses TRBV9 and TRBJ2-5, with TRBD2 matching 7 bases. V gave up 0 bases and J gave up 5 bases; unmatched junction bases: 4. The CDR3 is made up of 14 amino acids. Germline V gives CDR1 SGDLS, CDR2 YYNGEE. The CDR3 spells CASSVGGGDETQYF. The CDR3 coding sequence is TGTGCCAGCAGCGTAGGGGGAGGGGACGAGACCCAGTACTTC.

V and J are TRBV6-2 or TRBV6-3 and TRBJ1-1, with D possibly matching TRBD1 (6 bases). There are 14 residues in the CDR3. Germline loops: CDR1 MNHEY, CDR2 SVGEGT. Trimming stripped 0 bases from V and 3 bases from J, with 8 bases between. CDR3 sequence: CASSYSGGHTEAFF. CDR3 coding DNA: TGTGCCAGCAGTTACTCGGGGGGCCACACTGAAGCTTTCTTT.

The genes are TRBV28 and TRBJ1-1; no clear D. Germline-derived CDR1 and CDR2 are MDHEN and SYDVKM. The CDR3 is 14 amino acids. Trimming took 3 bases from V and 4 from J, leaving 12 bases between them. CDR3 nucleotide sequence: TGTGCCAGCAGTTTTGGGGTGGGTGGCACTGAAGCTTTCTTT. Translation gives CASSFGVGGTEAFF.

This chain links TRBV5-1 with TRBJ2-2; the match to TRBD2 covers 9 bases. This CDR3 region has 16 residues. Germline trimming cut 0 bases from V and 5 bases from J; bases unmatched to any gene: 5. Germline CDR1 is SGHRS and CDR2 is YFSETQ. This chain's CDR3 is CASSLAASGATGELFF. DNA of the CDR3: TGCGCCAGCAGCTTGGCCGCTAGCGGGGCGACCGGGGAGCTGTTTTTT.

CDR3 in amino acids: CASSNRGRRTGANVLTF. The CDR3 DNA follows: TGTGCCAGCAGCAACAGGGGCCGGCGGACTGGGGCCAACGTCCTGACTTTC. V gene TRBV11-2 combines with J gene TRBJ2-6; 7 bases are a match to TRBD1. V lost 5 bases and J lost 2; bases outside the gene matches: 9. Germline V CDR1 and CDR2: SGHAT, FQNNGV. The CDR3 has 17 residues.

This chain uses TRBV29-1 with TRBJ1-2; TRBD1 agrees at 7 bases. Germline assignment: CDR1 SQVTM and CDR2 ANQGSEA. Trimming at V came to 5 bases and at J to 7 bases, leaving 16 bases not matched to a gene. The CDR3 contains 15 residues. CDR3 DNA sequence: TGCAGCGTTTGGGGAGAGGGGGCGTTGAAAGTTGGCTACACCTTC. Translation: CSVWGEGALKVGYTF.

V is TRBV3-1 (or the pseudogene TRBV3-2) and J is TRBJ1-4, with 8 bases matching TRBD1. V was clipped by 8 bases and J by 8 bases; unmatched bases: 7. CDR1 and CDR2 from the germline V gene are LGHDT and YNNKEL (reference sequence). This CDR3 has 13 residues. The CDR3 loop reads CASGQGAGEKLFF. The CDR3, as DNA: TGTGCCAGCGGACAGGGAGCTGGCGAAAAACTGTTTTTT.

The DNA of the CDR3 is TGTGCCACCAGTGACCCCGGACAGGGGGGCGAGCAGTACTTC. Residues: CATSDPGQGGEQYF. The genes are TRBV24-1 and TRBJ2-7; 10 bases line up with TRBD1. CDR1 KGHDR and CDR2 SFDVKD come from the germline V gene. The CDR3 consists of 14 residues. Trimming cost V 4 bases and J 6 bases; bases outside gene matches: 5.

The CDR3 coding sequence is TGTGCCATACAAGGGACCAACGAAAAACTGTTTTTT. It encodes CAIQGTNEKLFF. This chain uses TRBV7-6 with TRBJ1-4; D possibly corresponds to TRBD1 (5 bases). V lost 10 bases to trimming and J lost 8 bases, with 14 bases between them. Germline V gene sequence: CDR1 SGHVS, CDR2 FNYEAQ. This CDR3 is built from 12 residues.

CDR3 loop: CAISDLGLAGEYEQYF. The CDR3 DNA is TGTGCCATCAGTGATCTCGGACTAGCGGGAGAATACGAGCAGTACTTC. This sequence joins TRBV10-3 and TRBJ2-7, with 13 bases matching TRBD2. Germline values: CDR1 ENHRY, CDR2 SYGVKD. V lost 3 bases and J lost 4; bases outside the gene matches: 6. This CDR3 has 16 amino acids.

The chain is built from TRBV5-1 and TRBJ1-5, with D uncertain. Trimming cost V 0 bases and J 5 bases, with 12 bases left between them. The CDR3 runs 15 residues. CDR1 is SGHRS, CDR2 YFSETQ, per germline. The CDR3 DNA reads as TGCGCCAGCAGCTTGGCGGGTGTTTCTTATCAGCCCCAGCATTTT. Residues: CASSLAGVSYQPQHF.

The V call is TRBV6-2 or TRBV6-3, the J call TRBJ2-7, with D perhaps matching TRBD2 (5 bases). Deletions cut 3 bases from V and 5 bases from J, with 17 bases between. In germline, CDR1 is MNHEY, CDR2 SVGEGT. This CDR3 contains 15 residues. As DNA, the CDR3 is TGTGCCAGCAGTTATGAGGGCCTGGACGCAGACGAGCAGTACTTC. Translation gives CASSYEGLDADEQYF.

The chain recombines TRBV27 with TRBJ1-1; no definite D call. Germline V lookup: CDR1 MNHEY, CDR2 SMNVEV (reference sequence). This CDR3 has 13 amino acids. V shed 4 bases and J shed 5 bases, with 11 bases lying between them. In DNA, the CDR3 is TGTGCCAGCAGTTCGGGCCTCCCTACTGAAGCTTTCTTT. Its translation is CASSSGLPTEAFF.

V gene TRBV24-1 combines with J gene TRBJ2-2; TRBD2 agrees at 10 bases. The CDR3 sequence is 17 residues long. In germline, CDR1 is KGHDR, CDR2 SFDVKD. The V gene end was trimmed by 4 bases and the J gene end by 0 bases; junction bases not matched to a gene: 4. The CDR3 reads CATSDLGLAANTGELFF. CDR3 DNA sequence: TGTGCCACCAGTGACTTAGGACTAGCGGCGAACACCGGGGAGCTGTTTTTT.

This clone qualifies as medium-sized. The V call is TRBV11-3, the J call TRBJ2-2; D may be TRBD1 (8 bases). V was pared by 5 bases and J by 0 bases, with 19 bases between. CDR3 length equals 18 residues. Germline loops: CDR1 SGHNT, CDR2 YENEEA. The CDR3 coding sequence is TGTGCCAGCAGCCCTGGGGGGGGACAGGACGCGAACACCGGGGAGCTGTTTTTT. This gives the protein CASSPGGGQDANTGELFF.

By share, this clone ranks as medium-sized (0.01 to 0.1%). The chain uses TRBV4-2 and TRBJ1-5; no definite D call. With 1 base removed from V and 1 base from J, the gap between germline ends came to 8 bases. Germline V gene data show CDR1 as LGHNA and CDR2 as YNFKEQ. The CDR3 spans 15 residues. CDR3: CASSQVPASNQPQHF. The CDR3 DNA follows: TGTGCCAGCAGCCAAGTCCCAGCGAGCAATCAGCCCCAGCATTTT.

A remark on this clone: Mismatch with germline at one junction end may stem from a read error. The rearrangement uses TRBV7-7 and TRBJ2-3; 7 bases are a match to TRBD2. The CDR3 has 14 residues. The germline V gene has CDR1 SSHAT and CDR2 FNYEAQ (reference sequence). The CDR3 DNA reads as TGTGCTAGCAGCTTGGGGGGGGGACCAGATACGCAGTATTTT. It specifies CASSLGGGPDTQYF. Full variable domain (remainder filled in from reference TRBV7-7 and TRBJ2-3): GAGVSQSPRYKVTKRGQDVTLRCDPISSHATLYWYQQALGQGPEFLTYFNYEAQPDKSGLPSDRFSAERPEGSISTLTIQRTEQRDSAMYRCASSLGGGPDTQYFGPGTRLTVL.

This clone was counted a few times. This chain uses TRBV2 with TRBJ2-1, with 9 bases aligning to TRBD2. There are 13 residues in the CDR3. The V gene end was trimmed by 8 bases and the J gene end by 2 bases; junction bases not matched to a gene: 1. The germline V gene encodes CDR1 SNHLY and CDR2 FYNNEI. The CDR3: CASLAGTYNEQFF. CDR3 coding DNA: TGTGCCAGCCTAGCGGGGACCTACAATGAGCAGTTCTTC.

The gene calls are TRBV19 and TRBJ2-1; 11 positions match TRBD2. V shed 0 bases, J shed 7 bases, and the junction held 5 bases outside the gene matches. The germline V gene encodes CDR1 LNHDA and CDR2 SQIVND (reference sequence). The CDR3 spans 16 residues. CDR3 in amino acids: CASSIDQGLAANEQFF. The CDR3 DNA sequence: TGTGCCAGTAGTATAGATCAGGGACTAGCGGCAAATGAGCAGTTCTTC.

This chain uses TRBV5-8 with TRBJ1-2; 10 bases line up with TRBD1. V shed 3 bases, J shed 4 bases, and the junction held 9 bases outside the gene matches. Per the germline V gene, CDR1 is SGHTS and CDR2 is YDEGEE. This CDR3 is built from 16 residues. The CDR3 spells CASSSYTGTGVYGYTF. The DNA for the CDR3 is TGTGCCAGCAGCTCATATACCGGGACAGGGGTCTATGGCTACACCTTC.

The chain couples TRBV27 to TRBJ1-1; D not resolved. Trimming removed 2 bases at V and 5 bases at J, with 9 bases between. Germline CDR1 is MNHEY and CDR2 is SMNVEV (reference sequence). CDR3 size: 13 residues. CDR3 sequence reads: CASSLGPATEAFF. The DNA of the CDR3 is TGTGCCAGCAGTTTAGGCCCGGCAACTGAAGCTTTCTTT.

The chain couples TRBV7-9 to TRBJ2-5; no reliable D call. V lost 8 bases, J lost 2 bases, and 18 bases lay in between. CDR1 SEHNR and CDR2 FQNEAQ come from the germline V gene (reference sequence). There are 15 residues in the CDR3. CDR3 sequence: CASAPPITPQETQYF. The CDR3 DNA sequence: TGTGCCAGCGCCCCACCAATCACCCCTCAAGAGACCCAGTACTTC.

The chain links TRBV6-5 to TRBJ1-1; D is uncertain. Germline V gene data show CDR1 as MNHEY and CDR2 as SVGAGI. This CDR3 is 11 amino acids long. V was cut by 8 bases and J by 4 bases, with 8 bases left in between. The DNA for the CDR3 is TGTGCCAGCTACTGGGGCACTGAAGCTTTCTTT. It encodes CASYWGTEAFF.

This chain joins TRBV11-2 and TRBJ2-7, with D uncertain. Trimming took off 1 base at V and 6 bases at J, with 7 bases between the two ends. The CDR3 is 12 residues long. From germline, CDR1 is SGHAT and CDR2 FQNNGV. CDR3 bases: TGTGCCAGCAGCTTAGGAGCCCCCGAGCAGTACTTC. Encoded protein: CASSLGAPEQYF.

The chain links TRBV11-2 to TRBJ2-5; 7 bases align to TRBD1. The germline gives CDR1 SGHAT, CDR2 FQNNGV. The length of the CDR3 is 14 residues. The V gene end was trimmed by 5 bases and the J gene end by 5 bases; junction bases not matched to a gene: 8. As DNA, the CDR3 is TGTGCCAGCAGCCCCACAGGGGTTCGGGAGACCCAGTACTTC. As protein: CASSPTGVRETQYF.

V and J are TRBV7-8 and TRBJ1-1, with TRBD1 matching over 9 bases. Germline V lookup: CDR1 SGHVS, CDR2 FQNEAQ. This CDR3 has 17 residues. V lost 1 base, J lost 7 bases, and 13 bases stayed unmatched. CDR3 nucleotide sequence: TGTGCCAGCAGCTTAGGGGGGACAGGGAGGAAGAACGTTGAAGCTTTCTTT. Its protein product is CASSLGGTGRKNVEAFF.

The chain carries TRBV7-9 and TRBJ2-7; 9 bases are shared with TRBD1. The CDR3 is 17 residues long. Per the germline V gene, CDR1 is SEHNR and CDR2 is FQNEAQ (reference sequence). Germline trimming cut 1 base from V and 0 bases from J; bases unmatched to any gene: 7. DNA of the CDR3: TGTGCCAGCAGCTTAGTTACAGGGGGCCACAGCTCCTACGAGCAGTACTTC. Protein: CASSLVTGGHSSYEQYF.

A note on this clone: Its ends do not fully match the called genes, so a read error is possible. The chain uses TRBV7-7 and TRBJ2-1, with TRBD2 matching 8 bases. This CDR3 comprises 15 residues. Germline-derived CDR1 and CDR2 are SSHAT and FNYEAQ (reference sequence). The CDR3 region is CASSPSSGPYNEQFF. The CDR3 DNA sequence: TGTGCTAGCAGTCCGTCTAGCGGGCCTTACAATGAGCAGTTCTTC.

The chain links TRBV3-1 (or the pseudogene TRBV3-2) to TRBJ2-3, with D uncertain. Germline V CDR1 and CDR2: LGHDT, YNNKEL (reference sequence). The CDR3 extends over 12 amino acids. Trimming removed 9 bases at V and 0 bases at J, with 7 bases between. The CDR3 nucleotides are TGTGCCAGTTCCCTAAGCACAGATACGCAGTATTTT. Encoded protein: CASSLSTDTQYF.

The CDR3 protein is CASSIRDRGRDTEAFF. The CDR3 nucleotides read TGTGCCAGTAGTATCCGGGACAGGGGGCGGGACACTGAAGCTTTCTTT. The genes are TRBV19 and TRBJ1-1, with 12 nucleotides matching TRBD1. The CDR3 extends over 16 amino acids. Germline trimming cut 3 bases from V and 3 bases from J; bases unmatched to any gene: 5. Germline V gene data show CDR1 as LNHDA and CDR2 as SQIVND (reference sequence). The variable domain in full, with the rest retrieved from reference TRBV19 and TRBJ1-1, is DGGITQSPKYLFRKEGQNVTLSCEQNLNHDAMYWYRQDPGQGLRLIYYSQIVNDFQKGDIAEGYSVSREKKESFPLTVTSAQKNPTAFYLCASSIRDRGRDTEAFFGQGTRLTVV.

This clone was recorded a few times. This chain joins TRBV27 and TRBJ2-3; D is unresolved. V was clipped by 4 bases and J by 2 bases, with 4 bases between them. CDR1 is MNHEY, CDR2 SMNVEV, per germline (reference sequence). There are 12 residues in the CDR3. The CDR3 here is CASSWSTDTQYF. For the CDR3, the DNA is TGTGCCAGCAGTTGGTCCACAGATACGCAGTATTTT.